This TCR beta chain emerged from a study of blood T cells in healthy people across ages. Overall study results and limits: In long-lived donors, naive CD4+ cell counts and diversity exceeded those of aged donors.

The second PCR ran about 6 to 12 cycles with a sample-barcoded 5' primer and J-beta primers. TCRdb analysed the 5' RACE reads with MiXCR anew, one entry per CDR3 protein. Here the sample spans fewer than 900,000 distinct CDR3 sequences, around 36% being singletons. Trimming removed 0 bases from V and 5 bases from J, with 8 bases in between. The CDR3 totals 14 residues. Germline-derived CDR1 and CDR2 are MNHEY and SVGEGT. In regard to this clonotype: The antigen remains undetermined.

The clonotype was recovered from a man younger than 35 in good health. The chain couples TRBV6-2 or TRBV6-3 to TRBJ1-5; D is uncertain. The material sequenced was blood. The CDR3 loop reads CASSYSRSDQPQHF. The CDR3 nucleotides are TGTGCCAGCAGTTACTCGAGGAGCGATCAGCCCCAGCATTTT.